A single sample gave rise to the 14 T cell receptor beta chains below, sequenced in a study of T cell repertoires in cytomegalovirus infection. These receptors have no identified antigens. MiXCR, run by TCRdb on the reads, gives a single entry per CDR3 protein. Of about half a million distinct CDR3 sequences in the sample, 30% to 40% were seen once. This specimen consisted of cultured PBMCs, obtained from culture after CMV antigen stimulation. The receptors shown here come from a human donor in good health (CMV status not recorded). Some clones in this sample may be carry-over from other donors' samples.

In its sample, this clonotype was seen a few times. The genes are TRBV7-8 and TRBJ2-1; 12 bases are a match to TRBD2. Germline trimming cut 7 bases from V and 5 bases from J; bases unmatched to any gene: 6. This CDR3 comprises 15 residues. Per the germline V gene, CDR1 is SGHVS and CDR2 is FQNEAQ. CDR3 loop: CASNQRTSGNNEQFF. The CDR3 DNA sequence: TGTGCCAGCAACCAAAGGACTAGCGGGAACAATGAGCAGTTCTTC.

A few counts support this clonotype. J is TRBJ2-4 and V is TRBV28; 8 bases line up with TRBD2. The germline V gene has CDR1 MDHEN and CDR2 SYDVKM. The CDR3 is made up of 18 amino acids. The V and J ends lost 3 bases and 5 bases, in that order; junction bases with no gene match: 15. The CDR3 DNA is TGTGCCAGCAGTTTCTGGCTTAGGAGCGGGAGTGGGGAAAACATTCAGTACTTC. Its protein is CASSFWLRSGSGENIQYF. The full variable domain, rest sourced from reference TRBV28 and TRBJ2-4, is DVKVTQSSRYLVKRTGEKVFLECVQDMDHENMFWYRQDPGLGLRLIYFSYDVKMKEKGDIPEGYSVSREKKERFSLILESASTNQTSMYLCASSFWLRSGSGENIQYFGAGTRLSVL.

The genes are TRBV7-2 and TRBJ2-5, with D maybe TRBD2 (6 bases). Germline V gives CDR1 SGHTA, CDR2 FQGNSA. The V and J ends lost 9 bases and 3 bases respectively, with 14 bases between them. The CDR3 has 13 residues. Here the CDR3 reads CASNRDSKETQYF. DNA for the CDR3: TGTGCCAGTAACCGGGACTCTAAAGAGACCCAGTACTTC.

The CDR3, as DNA: TGTGCCAGTAGTATAGCTGAGGGGTACAATGAGCAGTTCTTC. It translates to CASSIAEGYNEQFF. The rearrangement uses TRBV19 and TRBJ2-1; D may be TRBD1 or TRBD2 (5 bases each). Germline-derived CDR1 and CDR2 are LNHDA and SQIVND (reference sequence). CDR3 size: 14 residues. V was trimmed by 1 base and J by 4 bases, leaving 8 bases between them. The variable domain in full, with the rest retrieved from reference TRBV19 and TRBJ2-1, is DGGITQSPKYLFRKEGQNVTLSCEQNLNHDAMYWYRQDPGQGLRLIYYSQIVNDFQKGDIAEGYSVSREKKESFPLTVTSAQKNPTAFYLCASSIAEGYNEQFFGPGTRLTVL.

The chain has TRBV6-1 and TRBJ2-1; weak D call: TRBD2 (6 bases). Trimming removed 4 bases at V and 8 bases at J, with 12 bases between. The CDR3 has 13 residues. Germline CDR1 and CDR2: MNHNS and SASEGT. CDR3 region: CASSVAPGDEQFF. CDR3 in DNA: TGTGCCAGCAGTGTGGCCCCGGGAGATGAGCAGTTCTTC.

This clonotype appeared a single time. The chain links TRBV6-1 to TRBJ2-5; D is unresolved. CDR3 length: 14 amino acids. CDR1 and CDR2 from the germline V gene are MNHNS and SASEGT. V lost 7 bases and J 3 bases, leaving 15 bases between the germline ends. The CDR3 DNA follows: TGTGCCAGCATCCCCAGCGACCGCGAAGAGACCCAGTACTTC. Protein product: CASIPSDREETQYF.

This clonotype came up many times. The V gene is TRBV7-6, the J gene TRBJ2-1, with TRBD1 matching 7 bases. The junction had 8 bases not matched to a gene; V was cut back by 0 bases and J by 0 bases. The CDR3 totals 18 residues. Germline values: CDR1 SGHVS, CDR2 FNYEAQ. The CDR3 region has the DNA TGTGCCAGCAGCTTAGCGGTGGGACAGATTGACTCCTACAATGAGCAGTTCTTC. Protein sequence: CASSLAVGQIDSYNEQFF.

V usage is TRBV7-2 and J usage is TRBJ2-1, with 8 bases lining up with TRBD2. CDR1 is SGHTA and CDR2 is FQGNSA in the germline V gene. There are 15 residues in the CDR3. Trimming removed 5 bases from V and 3 bases from J; junction bases left unmatched: 6. CDR3 sequence: CASSASGSFYNEQFF. The CDR3 nucleotides read TGTGCCAGCAGCGCCAGCGGGAGTTTCTACAATGAGCAGTTCTTC.

This clonotype was counted a few times. The genes are TRBV5-4 and TRBJ2-7; D might be TRBD2 (6 bases). V lost 4 bases to trimming and J lost 3 bases, with 14 bases between them. This CDR3 spans 14 amino acids. Germline V lookup: CDR1 SGHNT, CDR2 YYREEE (reference sequence). The CDR3 region is CASSPEAGIYEQYF. The CDR3 DNA reads TGTGCCAGCAGCCCCGAGGCGGGGATCTACGAGCAGTACTTC.

There are a few counts of this clonotype. The chain recombines TRBV12-3 or TRBV12-4 with TRBJ2-1, with unresolved D. Trimming took off 6 bases at V and 8 bases at J, with 17 bases between the two ends. The CDR3 has 14 residues. CDR3 residues: CASSPPDLEDEQFF. CDR3 DNA: TGTGCCAGCAGCCCCCCGGATCTTGAGGATGAGCAGTTCTTC.

This clonotype appeared a few times. A read error may account for a junction end that differs from germline. The chain is built from TRBV7-6 and TRBJ1-1; 9 bases are shared with TRBD1. This CDR3 spans 13 amino acids. Germline V gene sequence: CDR1 SGHVS, CDR2 FNYEAQ. The chain's CDR3 is CASSRDRDTEAFF. The CDR3 region has the DNA TGTGCTAGCAGCAGGGACAGGGACACTGAAGCTTTCTTT.

In its sample, this clonotype was seen a few times. J is TRBJ2-3 and V is TRBV12-3 or TRBV12-4; D is undetermined. This CDR3 has 15 residues. Trimming removed 6 bases at V and 5 bases at J, with 18 bases between. CDR3 DNA sequence: TGTGCCAGCAGGCGGAGCCTTCTTAAGGAAGATACGCAGTATTTT. This codes for CASRRSLLKEDTQYF.

This clonotype was seen a handful of times. The V and J genes are TRBV5-4 and TRBJ2-7, with D possibly being TRBD1 (5 bases). Deletions cut 2 bases from V and 0 bases from J, with 9 bases between. The CDR3 spans 14 residues. Per germline, CDR1 SGHNT and CDR2 YYREEE (reference sequence). The CDR3 DNA follows: TGTGCCAGCAGCTTCCAGGGTAGCTCCTACGAGCAGTACTTC. This translates into CASSFQGSSYEQYF.

This clonotype has only a few counts. CDR3 sequence reads: CASSLVGQGFSYEQYF. The CDR3 coding sequence is TGTGCCAGCAGCTTAGTAGGACAGGGATTCAGCTACGAGCAGTACTTC. The chain couples TRBV7-6 to TRBJ2-7; 8 positions match TRBD1. With V trimmed by 1 base and J by 3 bases, 8 bases remained unmatched. The CDR3 consists of 16 residues. Per the germline V gene, CDR1 is SGHVS and CDR2 is FNYEAQ.